The 4 T cell receptor beta chains below come from one sample, sequenced in a study of blood T cell repertoires in COVID-19. The table came from immunoSEQ multiplex PCR; TCRdb's copy has only in-frame clones and leaves some out. The sample lists around 70,000 clones; 91% were seen once. Material for sequencing was peripheral blood. These TCRs come from a woman aged 60-75 years with active COVID-19.

The chain employs TRBV10-3 and TRBJ1-5; 9 bases map to TRBD1. Germline values: CDR1 ENHRY, CDR2 SYGVKD. With 5 bases clipped from V and 6 bases from J, the junction kept 5 bases outside the gene matches. The CDR3 runs to 14 residues. In nucleotides, the CDR3 is TGTGCCATCAGTCCCACAGGGGGCGGTCAGCCCCAGCATTTT. Its translation is CAISPTGGGQPQHF.

This sequence joins TRBV28 and TRBJ2-3, with 8 bases fitting TRBD2. Trimming at V came to 5 bases and at J to 5 bases, leaving 6 bases not matched to a gene. CDR1 and CDR2 from the germline V gene are MDHEN and SYDVKM. CDR3 length: 14 amino acids. CDR3 amino acids: CASSPTSAGDTQYF. CDR3 coding DNA: TGTGCCAGCAGTCCGACTAGCGCCGGAGATACGCAGTATTTT.

The chain combines TRBV18 with TRBJ2-7; 7 bases align to TRBD1. Germline CDR1 KGHSH, CDR2 LQKENI. This CDR3 is 14 amino acids long. V was pared by 3 bases and J by 3 bases, with 5 bases of the junction left unmatched. CDR3 sequence reads: CASSPSTGYYEQYF. CDR3 sequence (DNA): TGTGCCAGCTCACCCTCGACAGGGTACTACGAGCAGTACTTC.

This chain uses TRBV18 with TRBJ1-2, with D maybe TRBD1 (6 bases). Germline assignment: CDR1 KGHSH and CDR2 LQKENI. V gave up 6 bases and J gave up 3 bases, with 14 bases separating them. The CDR3 runs to 14 residues. The CDR3 region has the DNA TGTGCCAGCTCTCGAACAGGGACGTACTATGGCTACACCTTC. Residues: CASSRTGTYYGYTF.